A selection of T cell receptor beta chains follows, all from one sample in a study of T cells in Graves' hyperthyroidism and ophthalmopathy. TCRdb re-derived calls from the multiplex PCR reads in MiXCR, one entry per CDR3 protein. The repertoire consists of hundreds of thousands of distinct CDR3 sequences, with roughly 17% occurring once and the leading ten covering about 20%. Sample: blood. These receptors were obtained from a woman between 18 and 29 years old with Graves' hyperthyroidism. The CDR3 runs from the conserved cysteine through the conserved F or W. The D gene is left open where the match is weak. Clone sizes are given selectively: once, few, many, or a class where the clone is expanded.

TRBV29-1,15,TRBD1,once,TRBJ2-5,CSVVPGTEIQETQYF,TGCAGCGTTGTCCCGGGGACAGAAATCCAAGAGACCCAGTACTTC
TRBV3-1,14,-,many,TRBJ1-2,CASSQGRVNYGYTF,TGTGCCAGCAGCCAAGGGCGGGTTAACTATGGCTACACCTTC
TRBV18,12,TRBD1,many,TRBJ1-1,CASSRDRADAFF,TGTGCCAGCTCACGGGACAGGGCCGATGCTTTCTTT
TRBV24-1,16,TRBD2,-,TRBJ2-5,CATSDQAGGRMETQYF,TGTGCCACCAGTGATCAGGCGGGGGGTCGGATGGAGACCCAGTACTTC
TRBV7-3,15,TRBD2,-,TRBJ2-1,CASSSSGGVNNEQFF,TGTGCCAGCAGCTCTAGCGGGGGGGTAAACAATGAGCAGTTCTTC
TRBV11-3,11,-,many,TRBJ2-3,CASRLLDTQYF,TGTGCCAGCAGATTATTAGATACGCAGTATTTT
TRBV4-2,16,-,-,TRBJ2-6,CASSQEQFSGANVLTF,TGTGCCAGCAGCCAAGAGCAGTTCTCTGGGGCCAACGTCCTGACTTTC
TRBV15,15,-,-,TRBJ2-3,CATSTGQLSTDTQYF,TGTGCCACCAGCACCGGACAGCTTAGCACAGATACGCAGTATTTT
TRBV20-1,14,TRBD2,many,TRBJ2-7,CSAGTSGQSYEQYF,TGCAGTGCAGGCACTAGCGGGCAATCCTACGAGCAGTACTTC
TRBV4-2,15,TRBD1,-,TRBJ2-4,CASSQVRTGGHIQYF,TGTGCCAGCAGCCAAGTCCGGACAGGGGGGCACATTCAGTACTTC
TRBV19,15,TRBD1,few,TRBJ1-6,CASSMGGQGSSPLHF,TGTGCCAGTAGTATGGGCGGACAGGGATCCTCACCCCTCCACTTT
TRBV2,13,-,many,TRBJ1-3,CASTLSSGNTIYF,TGTGCCAGCACCCTGAGCTCTGGAAACACCATATATTTT
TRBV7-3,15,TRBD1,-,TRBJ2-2,CASSPSTGDTGELFF,TGTGCCAGCAGCCCATCGACAGGGGACACCGGGGAGCTGTTTTTT
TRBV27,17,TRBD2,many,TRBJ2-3,CASRPTSGGPSTDTQYF,TGTGCCAGCAGACCAACTAGCGGGGGACCGTCCACAGATACGCAGTATTTT
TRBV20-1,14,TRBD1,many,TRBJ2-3,CSSGGTWDTDTQYF,TGCAGTTCAGGGGGAACATGGGACACAGATACGCAGTATTTT
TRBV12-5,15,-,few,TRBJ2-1,CASGPPGIFYNEQFF,TGTGCTAGTGGCCCACCGGGGATTTTTTACAATGAGCAGTTCTTC
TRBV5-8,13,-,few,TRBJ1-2,CASSLGDRYGYTF,TGTGCCAGCAGCCTGGGGGACCGGTATGGCTACACCTTC
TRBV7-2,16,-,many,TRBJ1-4,CASSPNPTGLNEKLFF,TGTGCCAGCAGCCCCAACCCGACAGGCCTCAATGAAAAACTGTTTTTT
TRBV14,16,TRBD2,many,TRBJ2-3,CASSQTSGFFTDTQYF,TGTGCCAGCAGCCAAACTAGCGGATTTTTCACAGATACGCAGTATTTT
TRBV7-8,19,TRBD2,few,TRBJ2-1,CASSLRGTSGGPSYNEQFF,TGTGCCAGCAGCCTTAGAGGGACTAGCGGGGGCCCCTCCTACAATGAGCAGTTCTTC
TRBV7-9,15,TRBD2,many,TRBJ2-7,CASSPEGTSGYEQYF,TGTGCCAGCAGCCCAGAGGGGACTAGCGGATACGAGCAGTACTTC
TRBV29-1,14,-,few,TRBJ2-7,CSVDLSGASAEQYF,TGCAGCGTTGACCTTTCGGGGGCGTCTGCCGAGCAGTACTTC
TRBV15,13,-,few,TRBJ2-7,CATSRGKHLEQYF,TGTGCCACCAGCAGAGGGAAACACCTTGAGCAGTACTTC
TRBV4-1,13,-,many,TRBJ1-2,CASSQGGNYGYTF,TGTGCCAGCAGCCAAGGAGGGAACTATGGCTACACCTTC